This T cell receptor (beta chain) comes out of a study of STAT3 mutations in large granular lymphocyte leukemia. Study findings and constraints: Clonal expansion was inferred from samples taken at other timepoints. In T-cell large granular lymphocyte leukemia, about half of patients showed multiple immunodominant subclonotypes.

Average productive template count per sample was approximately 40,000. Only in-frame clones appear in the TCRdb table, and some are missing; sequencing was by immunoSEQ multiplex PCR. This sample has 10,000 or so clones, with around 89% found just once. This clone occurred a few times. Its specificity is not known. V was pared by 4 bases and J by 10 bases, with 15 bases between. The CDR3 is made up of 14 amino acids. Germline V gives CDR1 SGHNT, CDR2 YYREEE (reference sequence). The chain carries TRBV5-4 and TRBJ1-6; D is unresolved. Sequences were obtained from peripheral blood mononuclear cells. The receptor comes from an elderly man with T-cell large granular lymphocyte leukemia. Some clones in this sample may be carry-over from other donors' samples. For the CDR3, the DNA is TGTGCCAGCAGCGGGTCAGCCTCCGGATCACCCCTCCACTTT. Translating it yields CASSGSASGSPLHF.